This TCR beta chain was documented in a study of cytomegalovirus exposure and HLA in healthy donors. This CDR3 is built from 17 residues. The junction had 12 bases not matched to a gene; V was cut back by 4 bases and J by 0 bases. Germline CDR1 and CDR2: SGHKS and YYEKEE (reference sequence). As concerns this clone: The antigen remains undetermined.

These donors were members of the approximately 120-subject validation cohort, a group separate from the roughly 670-subject first cohort. Only in-frame clones appear in the TCRdb table, and some are missing; sequencing was by immunoSEQ multiplex PCR. The data show 250,000 or so clones, about 88% seen once. Study results and limitations: According to reports, the classifier identified cytomegalovirus status with high specificity and sensitivity. First-cohort TCR clusters tended to co-occur in the approximately 110 validation repertoires, a later analysis found. The study designated around 150 TCR beta chains cytomegalovirus-associated.

The receptor was isolated from a man between 18 and 29 years old in good health and CMV-seropositive. This chain uses TRBV5-5 with TRBJ1-1; 7 bases line up with TRBD1. Sequencing input: PBMCs. CDR3: CASSRQLGGFMNTEAFF. The CDR3 region has the DNA TGTGCCAGCAGCCGACAACTAGGGGGCTTTATGAACACTGAAGCTTTCTTT.